This paragraph covers one T cell receptor (beta chain) sequence. This entry comes from a study of metastatic and nonmetastatic thyroid tumors. Study in general: Repertoire comparisons spanned blood and tumor or nodule tissue from malignant and benign thyroid patients.

Not a single patient had been given any form of treatment at any point before undergoing thyroid surgery. The V and J ends lost 2 bases and 3 bases, in that order; junction bases with no gene match: 22. From germline, CDR1 is MNHEY and CDR2 SVGEGT. The CDR3 runs 20 residues. Under the authors' procedure: The distant-metastasis classifier for papillary thyroid cancer was built from CDR3 differences across clinicopathological groups. With MiXCR, TCRdb called clones anew from the PCR reads. The V and J calls, along with clone size, are taken from TCRdb and not from the paper's own processing. This sample has 35,000 or so clones, with 15% to 20% found just once.

This sequence was found in a male donor with papillary thyroid cancer or a benign thyroid nodule (not recorded which). Some clones in this sample may be carry-over from other donors' samples. The chain couples TRBV6-2 or TRBV6-3 to TRBJ2-7, with 7 bases aligning to TRBD1. Sequencing was performed on blood. DNA for the CDR3: TGTGCCAGCAGTTACGTCAACCGTGGGACAGAAACTCCGGAGATCTACGAGCAGTACTTC. Its protein is CASSYVNRGTETPEIYEQYF.